This TCR beta chain was retrieved from a study of blood T cells in healthy people across ages (dated by TCRdb to the mid-2010s). For the study in its entirety: In model experiments, template switching captured roughly one uniquely barcoded TCR beta cDNA molecule for every two T cells. The study measured age-related changes in TCR beta repertoire diversity using deep sequencing normalized with unique cDNA molecular identifiers. Four age groups were formed from the donors: young (average 16 years), middle-aged (around 41), aged (around 62) and long-lived (82). Donors of different ages were randomly distributed across sequencing lanes to avoid experimental bias. For two donors (one aged 18 to 29 and one aged 80 or older), the study analyzed two additional independent replicas of 1 million unique cDNA reads from the same blood draw.

In the case of this clonotype: Its target antigen remains unknown. No base qualities exist here, and no much larger clone lies one base off it.

Study-level results and caveats: Estimates of total diversity based on one million sequenced T cells were regarded as lower bounds and as underestimates. Observed TCR beta diversity correlated strongly with the percentage of naive T cells measured by flow cytometry. As age increased, observed TCR beta diversity per million T cells dropped in a roughly linear way, and a significant reduction was already evident by age approximately 40. Since profiling was done on bulk unsorted PBMCs, naive and antigen-experienced compartments could not be conclusively compared. The long-lived group showed more naive CD4+ T cells, fewer expanded clones and increased TCR diversity than the aged group, suggesting age selection. Because donor CMV infection status was unknown, age-related changes in expanded clonotypes were potentially confounded.

The donors were roughly 40 Caucasian individuals from Russia, aged roughly 6 to 90 years, who were systemically healthy. Each donor gave roughly 9 milliliters of peripheral blood, drawn into EDTA-treated Vacutainer tubes. Ficoll-Paque density-gradient centrifugation was used to isolate PBMCs, with at least 7 million per sample. Total RNA was extracted from PBMCs with Trizol reagent, with at least 6 micrograms obtained per sample. Naive CD45RAhigh/CD27high T cell percentages were measured by flow cytometry on a PBMC aliquot from every donor. V is cut back by 0 bases and J by 8 bases, with 12 bases in the junction unmatched. CDR1 and CDR2 are read off the germline V gene (reference sequence) as DFQATT and SNEGSKA. The CDR3 sequence holds 15 residues, the cysteine and phenylalanine included. The kept DNA is CDR3 alone, 45 bases in frame from the first base. Libraries were prepared through 5' RACE. Sequencing took place on an Illumina HiSeq 2500. A second roughly 7 to 12 cycle PCR used a sample-barcoded 5' primer and a J-beta primer mix. A unique molecular identifier was introduced onto each TCR beta cDNA molecule by a template-switch 5' adaptor carrying 12 random nucleotides. Each sample yielded at least 2.5 million CDR3-containing paired-end reads. First-strand cDNA was synthesized from all RNA with the Mint cDNA synthesis kit, primed by a TRBC-specific oligonucleotide. After uracil-DNA glycosylase treatment, a first 18-cycle PCR used universal primers M1SS and BC2_uni_R on all cDNA. Turning to the authors' computational methods: Each sample was normalized by randomly selecting 1 million high-quality reads, each carrying a distinct molecular identifier. Instead of being binned into consensus sequences, reads with shared molecular identifiers were discarded. MiTCR, set to a Q25 quality threshold and the strictest error-elimination algorithm, was used for CDR3 identification, clonotype clustering and error correction. A nonparametric unseen species model with Euler transformation was used to estimate a lower bound on total TCR beta diversity. TCRdb reprocessing: public reads trimmed at Q25 with fastp, clones called with MiXCR, in-frame beta chains kept. Every distinct CDR3 protein forms one entry, paired with its most common genes and DNA. The V and J calls shown here were made by TCRdb, not taken from the authors' results. This sample comprises about 1.5 million distinct CDR3 sequences, approximately 43% of them detected only once. Less than 5% of the sample is taken by the ten largest.

The source of this sequence is a woman aged 18-30 years in good health. The chain uses TRBV20-1 and TRBJ1-2; TRBD1 lines up with 7 middle nucleotides. Sequenced sample: blood. The CDR3 sequence is CSARDLTGVDQGYTF. The nucleotide sequence is TGCAGTGCTAGAGATCTTACAGGGGTAGACCAGGGCTACACCTTC.